A selection of T cell receptor beta chains follows, all from one sample in a study of CD8+CD57+ T cells in acquired aplastic anemia. TCRdb fed the reads into MiXCR, producing one record per CDR3 protein. Found here are about 190,000 distinct CDR3 sequences, 40% to 55% of them singletons; the top ten hold approximately 9.7%. Sequenced sample: sorted CD4+, CD8+, or CD8+CD57+ T cells (not recorded which) from PBMCs. These receptors originate from a human donor with aplastic anemia. CDR3s include the opening cysteine and the closing phenylalanine or tryptophan. A D gene is named only where the DNA matches it firmly. Size tells how often a clone was seen (once, few, many) or the class of an expanded clone, and some rows leave it out.

v_gene,d_gene,j_gene,abundance,len,CDR3aa,CDR3nt
TRBV6-5,.,TRBJ2-5,many,13,CASSYTPQETQYF,TGTGCCAGCAGTTACACCCCACAAGAGACCCAGTACTTC
TRBV15,TRBD1,TRBJ2-1,few,13,CATSRDRADEQFF,TGTGCCACCAGCAGGGACAGGGCGGATGAGCAGTTCTTC
TRBV29-1,.,TRBJ2-3,.,13,CSSLGRGTDTQYF,TGCAGCAGCTTGGGGAGGGGGACAGATACGCAGTATTTT
TRBV11-2,.,TRBJ2-5,many,14,CASSSSGTGETQYF,TGTGCCAGCAGCTCCTCGGGGACGGGAGAGACCCAGTACTTC
TRBV25-1,.,TRBJ2-1,.,16,CASSRAGRSGYSEQFF,TGTGCCAGCAGCCGTGCGGGCAGGTCGGGCTACAGTGAGCAGTTCTTC
TRBV5-1,.,TRBJ1-2,many,14,CASSLLQGEEGYTF,TGCGCCAGCAGCTTGCTACAGGGAGAGGAGGGCTACACCTTC
TRBV7-3,.,TRBJ1-6,.,13,CASSLTDRSPLHF,TGTGCCAGCAGCTTAACAGACAGGTCACCCCTCCACTTT
TRBV15,.,TRBJ2-1,.,16,CATSRDGASGANEQFF,TGTGCCACCAGCAGAGATGGGGCCAGCGGAGCCAATGAGCAGTTCTTC
TRBV20-1,.,TRBJ1-1,.,13,CSVAGQRNTEAFF,TGCAGTGTGGCGGGGCAGAGGAACACTGAAGCTTTCTTT
TRBV12-3/TRBV12-4,.,TRBJ2-3,.,13,CASTSWGADTQYF,TGTGCCAGCACCTCCTGGGGAGCAGATACGCAGTATTTT
TRBV6-1,.,TRBJ2-2,.,16,CASSPPLGEVDGELFF,TGTGCCAGCAGCCCCCCATTGGGGGAGGTGGACGGGGAGCTGTTTTTT